This TCR beta chain was observed in a study of Graves' ophthalmopathy and Graves' hyperthyroidism. The study amplified TCR beta CDR3 regions using RNA transcripts. The first-round RT-PCR employed HTBI primers together with the Qiagen OneStep RT-PCR kit. A multiplex PCR was then performed as the second round. In TCRdb, the multiplex PCR reads were re-called with MiXCR into one record per CDR3 protein. This repertoire shows about 480,000 distinct CDR3 sequences, approximately 15% found once; its top ten account for about 10%. The CDR3 is made up of 19 amino acids. Unmatched junction bases numbered 12, after V lost 2 bases and J lost 2 bases. Germline V gene sequence: CDR1 SGHTA, CDR2 FQGNSA. Study-level results: Progression of ophthalmopathy was predicted by the model with more than 70% sensitivity and around 77% specificity.

Ophthalmopathy donors' eye disease showed moderate-to-severe activity, CAS of at least 3, NOSPECS of at least 4 and duration under 3 months. The diagnosis combined clinical symptoms, thyroxine, TRAb, thyroid ultrasound and orbital computed tomography scans. With respect to this clonotype: As yet, its antigen is unknown.

The source of this sequence is a woman younger than 45 with Graves' ophthalmopathy. The gene calls are TRBV7-2 and TRBJ2-3, with 11 nucleotides matching TRBD2. Sequencing input: blood. In DNA form, the CDR3 reads TGTGCCAGCAGCTTATTTTTGACTAGCGGGGCCTTTTCCACAGATACGCAGTATTTT. Protein: CASSLFLTSGAFSTDTQYF.